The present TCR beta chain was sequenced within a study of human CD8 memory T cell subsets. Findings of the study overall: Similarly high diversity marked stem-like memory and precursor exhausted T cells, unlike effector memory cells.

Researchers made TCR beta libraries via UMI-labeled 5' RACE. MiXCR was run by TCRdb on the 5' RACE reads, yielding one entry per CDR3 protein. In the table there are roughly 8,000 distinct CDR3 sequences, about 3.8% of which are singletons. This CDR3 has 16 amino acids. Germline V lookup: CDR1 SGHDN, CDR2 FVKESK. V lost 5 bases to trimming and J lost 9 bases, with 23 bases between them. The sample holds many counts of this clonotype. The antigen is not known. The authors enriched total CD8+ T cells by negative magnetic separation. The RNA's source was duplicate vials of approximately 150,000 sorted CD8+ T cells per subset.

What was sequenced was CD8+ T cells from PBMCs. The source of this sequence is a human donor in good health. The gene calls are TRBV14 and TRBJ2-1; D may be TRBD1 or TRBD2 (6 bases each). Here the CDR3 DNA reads TGTGCCAGCAGCATGCATAAAGGACAGCGGGTCGGTGAGCAGTTCTTC. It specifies CASSMHKGQRVGEQFF.